The sample holds many counts of the clone carrying this TCR beta chain. Its cognate antigen is unknown. This specimen comes from a study of blood T cells in healthy people across ages. The study's findings and limits: Naive CD4+ cell counts and diversity both ran higher in long-lived than in aged donors. Older individuals had lower TCR beta diversity per million T cells (the decline was roughly linear).

The CDR3 has 16 residues. V gave up 0 bases and J gave up 4 bases; unmatched junction bases: 7. In germline, CDR1 is SGDLS, CDR2 YYNGEE. For the second PCR, which ran for about 6 to 11 cycles, a sample-barcoded 5' primer and a J-beta primer mix were used. A single record per CDR3 protein comes from TCRdb applying MiXCR to the 5' RACE reads. The sample contains about 840,000 distinct CDR3 sequences, 25% to 35% of which appear only once. This sample was also put to use in a study of T cells of mothers and their children. That source notes: Donation involved three healthy Caucasian mothers and the six children that they had. Reads obtained per mother exceeded 8.5 million TCR beta CDR3 reads, with 3 million to 3.5 million obtained per child.

The chain couples TRBV9 to TRBJ2-1, with 7 bases fitting TRBD2. Sequencing was performed on blood. This clonotype was sampled from a middle-aged woman in good health. The CDR3 region is CASSVDQRGEYNEQFF. The DNA for the CDR3 is TGTGCCAGCAGCGTAGACCAGCGGGGAGAATACAATGAGCAGTTCTTC.